Each of the 31 T cell receptor beta chains below was sequenced from the same sample in a study of blood T cell repertoires in COVID-19. The repertoire was sequenced with immunoSEQ multiplex PCR; TCRdb's copy has only in-frame clones and lacks some. The table records approximately 100,000 clones, approximately 80% of them present only once. Sequenced material: peripheral blood. The source of these receptors is a human donor in a cohort sampled during active or convalescent COVID-19.

The chain is built from TRBV5-5 and TRBJ2-7, with D perhaps TRBD1 (6 bases). Per the germline V gene, CDR1 is SGHKS and CDR2 is YYEKEE (reference sequence). The CDR3 runs 16 residues. V was trimmed by 0 bases and J by 1 base, leaving 14 bases between them. The CDR3 loop reads CASSLGSFQGSYEQYF. The DNA for the CDR3 is TGTGCCAGCAGCTTGGGAAGCTTCCAGGGGTCCTACGAGCAGTACTTC.

The V and J genes are TRBV11-1 and TRBJ2-1, with a weak D call TRBD1 (5 bases). The CDR3 has 15 residues. CDR1 SGHAT and CDR2 FQDESV come from the germline V gene (reference sequence). Trimming cost V 4 bases and J 4 bases, with 14 bases left between them. CDR3 DNA sequence: TGTGCCAGCAGCTCCCGACAGCAGTCGTACAATGAGCAGTTCTTC. Translation: CASSSRQQSYNEQFF. The full variable domain, rest sourced from reference TRBV11-1 and TRBJ2-1, is EAEVAQSPRYKITEKSQAVAFWCDPISGHATLYWYRQILGQGPELLVQFQDESVVDDSQLPKDRFSAERLKGVDSTLKIQPAELGDSAMYLCASSSRQQSYNEQFFGPGTRLTVL.

This clone was detected only a few times. The V gene is TRBV7-3, the J gene TRBJ2-7; D might be TRBD2 (5 bases). The CDR3 totals 13 residues. Germline CDR1 reads SGHTA; CDR2 reads FQGTGA. Trimming removed 5 bases at V and 6 bases at J, with 14 bases between. The CDR3 bases are TGTGCCAGCAGCACTGCGGGCCGGGGCGAGCAGTACTTC. Translating it yields CASSTAGRGEQYF.

The table lists this clone with a few counts. This chain uses TRBV19 with TRBJ1-3; the match to TRBD1 covers 7 bases. The trim removed 3 bases at V and 4 bases at J, leaving 9 bases unmatched. The CDR3 consists of 16 residues. The V gene's germline CDR1 is LNHDA and CDR2 SQIVND (reference sequence). The CDR3 nucleotides are TGTGCCAGTAGTATCGACCCGACAGGGATGGGAAACACCATATATTTT. Translated, it gives CASSIDPTGMGNTIYF.

This chain uses TRBV7-8 with TRBJ1-6, with 8 nucleotides matching TRBD1. The CDR3 runs to 19 residues. Per germline, CDR1 SGHVS and CDR2 FQNEAQ. The trim removed 1 base at V and 1 base at J, leaving 9 bases unmatched. CDR3 bases: TGTGCCAGCAGCTTAGGCCGGGCAGGGGGCCGGTCCTATAATTCACCCCTCCACTTT. Amino acids: CASSLGRAGGRSYNSPLHF. The entire variable domain, with the rest obtained from reference TRBV7-8 and TRBJ1-6, is as follows: GAGVSQSPRYKVAKRGQDVALRCDPISGHVSLFWYQQALGQGPEFLTYFQNEAQLDKSGLPSDRFFAERPEGSVSTLKIQRTQQEDSAVYLCASSLGRAGGRSYNSPLHFGNGTRLTVT.

CDR3 protein: CASSKVEPDSYNEQFF. Here the CDR3 DNA reads TGTGCCAGCAGCAAAGTAGAACCTGACAGCTACAATGAGCAGTTCTTC. The chain uses TRBV21-1 and TRBJ2-1; the table gives TRBD1 as D, unverified against the DNA. TRBV21-1 is a listed pseudogene. The CDR3 has 16 residues.

This clone was picked up one time. The chain has TRBV2 and TRBJ2-1; D unresolved. The germline gives CDR1 SNHLY, CDR2 FYNNEI. Trimming pared 10 bases from V and 3 bases from J, leaving 13 bases between. The CDR3 is 13 amino acids. CDR3 sequence: CAKSLGNYNEQFF. The CDR3 bases are TGTGCCAAATCCCTGGGCAACTACAATGAGCAGTTCTTC.

The chain uses TRBV10-1 and TRBJ1-6; 8 bases align to TRBD1. Germline V gene sequence: CDR1 WNHNN, CDR2 SYGVQD (reference sequence). V trimming: 4 bases; J trimming: 8 bases; junction bases outside the gene matches: 7. The length of the CDR3 is 15 residues. The CDR3 DNA reads as TGCGCCAGCAGTGCCCGGGGGACAGGAGATTCACCCCTCCACTTT. As protein: CASSARGTGDSPLHF.

The chain combines TRBV27 with TRBJ1-5; D is unresolved. The CDR3 loop spans 16 amino acids. Trimming removed 3 bases at V and 1 base at J, with 13 bases between. Germline V gene data show CDR1 as MNHEY and CDR2 as SMNVEV (reference sequence). In DNA, the CDR3 is TGTGCCAGCAGTTTGGGAGCTCGAGGAAGCAATCAGCCCCAGCATTTT. Amino acid sequence: CASSLGARGSNQPQHF.

J is TRBJ1-1 and V is TRBV5-1, with D perhaps TRBD1 (5 bases). In germline, CDR1 is SGHRS, CDR2 YFSETQ. Deletions cut 0 bases from V and 7 bases from J, with 10 bases between. This CDR3 has 13 amino acids. CDR3 protein: CASSLEDTLEAFF. The CDR3 nucleotides read TGCGCCAGCAGCTTGGAGGACACCCTTGAAGCTTTCTTT.

The J gene is TRBJ1-2, the V gene TRBV12-3 or TRBV12-4; TRBD1 might be the D (6 bases). Deletions cut 4 bases from V and 7 bases from J, with 10 bases between. The CDR3 totals 12 residues. The CDR3 here is CASSSLGAGYTF. The CDR3, as DNA: TGTGCCAGCAGTTCGTTGGGGGCTGGCTACACCTTC.

The V gene is TRBV28, the J gene TRBJ1-5; 8 bases line up with TRBD1. The CDR3 has 16 amino acids. Germline CDR1 is MDHEN and CDR2 is SYDVKM. Germline trimming cut 4 bases from V and 6 bases from J; bases unmatched to any gene: 11. DNA for the CDR3: TGTGCCAGCAGTTCCACCGGGACAGGACGGGTTCAGCCCCAGCATTTT. This translates into CASSSTGTGRVQPQHF. The full variable domain, its missing parts supplied by reference TRBV28 and TRBJ1-5, is DVKVTQSSRYLVKRTGEKVFLECVQDMDHENMFWYRQDPGLGLRLIYFSYDVKMKEKGDIPEGYSVSREKKERFSLILESASTNQTSMYLCASSSTGTGRVQPQHFGDGTRLSIL.

The rearrangement uses TRBV5-1 and TRBJ1-1; D is undetermined. The germline V gene encodes CDR1 SGHRS and CDR2 YFSETQ. V lost 3 bases to trimming and J lost 3 bases, with 6 bases between them. CDR3 size: 12 residues. CDR3 nucleotide sequence: TGCGCCAGCAGCTGGGAGGACACTGAAGCTTTCTTT. Its translation is CASSWEDTEAFF.

The chain couples TRBV6-1 to TRBJ1-2; D is undetermined. The CDR3 totals 11 residues. Trimming removed 1 base at V and 8 bases at J, with 5 bases between. In germline, CDR1 is MNHNS, CDR2 SASEGT. CDR3 protein: CASSEVSGYTF. The DNA for the CDR3 is TGTGCCAGCAGTGAAGTATCGGGCTACACCTTC.

This clone was seen once. The chain has TRBV11-2 and TRBJ1-2, with TRBD1 matching 9 bases. The germline gives CDR1 SGHAT, CDR2 FQNNGV. There are 16 residues in the CDR3. J lost 5 bases, V lost 5 bases, and 12 bases had no gene match. CDR3 sequence reads: CASSTTGGVRPYGYTF. CDR3 bases: TGTGCCAGCAGCACTACAGGGGGCGTCCGGCCTTATGGCTACACCTTC. The full variable domain, with the rest looked up from reference TRBV11-2 and TRBJ1-2, is EAGVAQSPRYKIIEKRQSVAFWCNPISGHATLYWYQQILGQGPKLLIQFQNNGVVDDSQLPKDRFSAERLKGVDSTLKIQPAKLEDSAVYLCASSTTGGVRPYGYTFGSGTRLTVV.

The sample holds a few counts of this clone. J is TRBJ2-7 and V is TRBV19; a weak D match, TRBD1 (7 bases). With 4 bases removed from V and 7 bases from J, the gap between germline ends came to 17 bases. CDR1 and CDR2 (germline): LNHDA, SQIVND (reference sequence). The CDR3 spans 14 residues. The CDR3 loop reads CASSRGDSRHEQYF. In DNA, the CDR3 is TGTGCCAGTAGTAGGGGGGACAGTCGGCATGAGCAGTACTTC.

This clone was seen a handful of times. The chain recombines TRBV5-1 with TRBJ1-2; 9 bases are a match to TRBD1. Germline CDR1 and CDR2: SGHRS and YFSETQ. This CDR3 contains 13 residues. The J segment lost 4 bases and the V segment lost 4 bases, leaving 2 bases of the junction unmatched. The CDR3 DNA reads as TGCGCCAGCAGCACAGGGGGCGTCTATGGCTACACCTTC. Translated: CASSTGGVYGYTF.

This clone was seen a few times. V and J are TRBV3-1 (or the pseudogene TRBV3-2) and TRBJ1-4, with a weak D call TRBD1 (6 bases). Germline CDR1 LGHDT, CDR2 YNNKEL (reference sequence). The V and J ends lost 7 bases and 4 bases respectively, with 13 bases between them. This CDR3 has 14 residues. The CDR3 loop is CASKSTGHNEKLFF. The CDR3, as DNA: TGTGCCAGCAAAAGCACAGGGCATAATGAAAAACTGTTTTTT.

V and J are TRBV11-2 and TRBJ1-2; D is uncertain. Trimming took 6 bases from V and 4 from J, leaving 15 bases between them. The CDR3 runs to 14 residues. CDR1 is SGHAT and CDR2 is FQNNGV in the germline V gene. In nucleotides, the CDR3 is TGTGCCAGCAGTCCGGACGGAGGGAGCTATGGCTACACCTTC. Encoded protein: CASSPDGGSYGYTF. The full variable domain, its missing parts supplied by reference TRBV11-2 and TRBJ1-2, is EAGVAQSPRYKIIEKRQSVAFWCNPISGHATLYWYQQILGQGPKLLIQFQNNGVVDDSQLPKDRFSAERLKGVDSTLKIQPAKLEDSAVYLCASSPDGGSYGYTFGSGTRLTVV.

This chain connects TRBV6-5 to TRBJ1-3, with 8 nucleotides matching TRBD1. Germline CDR1 is MNHEY and CDR2 is SVGAGI. V lost 5 bases and J lost 3; bases outside the gene matches: 6. The CDR3 sequence is 15 residues long. The CDR3 DNA reads TGTGCCAGCAGTAGACAGGGGAACGGTGGAAACACCATATATTTT. It specifies CASSRQGNGGNTIYF.

The V call is TRBV18, the J call TRBJ2-2; D possibly corresponds to TRBD1 (6 bases). The CDR3 consists of 15 residues. Deletions cut 8 bases from V and 4 bases from J, with 17 bases between. Germline lookup yields CDR1 KGHSH and CDR2 LQKENI. The CDR3 DNA sequence: TGTGCCAGCACAATCCCGGGACAACTCACCGGGGAGCTGTTTTTT. Its protein product is CASTIPGQLTGELFF. The full variable domain, with the rest looked up from reference TRBV18 and TRBJ2-2, is NAGVMQNPRHLVRRRGQEARLRCSPMKGHSHVYWYRQLPEEGLKFMVYLQKENIIDESGMPKERFSAEFPKEGPSILRIQQVVRGDSAAYFCASTIPGQLTGELFFGEGSRLTVL.

The V call is TRBV29-1, the J call TRBJ2-3; TRBD2 matches at 9 bases. Germline CDR1 SQVTM, CDR2 ANQGSEA. The CDR3 covers 14 residues. Germline trimming cut 5 bases from V and 3 bases from J; bases unmatched to any gene: 6. CDR3: CSVLTAGGTDTQYF. Here the CDR3 DNA reads TGCAGCGTTCTCACAGCGGGGGGAACAGATACGCAGTATTTT.

The sample holds one count of this clone. The chain has TRBV6-5 and TRBJ2-7; 7 bases are a match to TRBD2. V gave up 8 bases and J gave up 4 bases; unmatched junction bases: 5. CDR3 length equals 12 residues. CDR1 MNHEY and CDR2 SVGAGI come from the germline V gene. The CDR3 loop reads CASQPGGYEQYF. Written as DNA, the CDR3 is TGTGCCAGCCAGCCGGGGGGATACGAGCAGTACTTC.

The chain links TRBV28 to TRBJ2-2; D remains unclear. The CDR3 covers 13 residues. Germline CDR1 reads MDHEN; CDR2 reads SYDVKM. V dropped 10 bases and J dropped 0 bases, with 9 bases sitting between them. The CDR3 region is CATEETNTGELFF. The CDR3 DNA reads as TGTGCCACTGAGGAGACGAACACCGGGGAGCTGTTTTTT.

The chain uses TRBV28 and TRBJ2-7; 8 bases line up with TRBD1. J was trimmed by 1 base and V by 7 bases; bases with no gene match: 6. The CDR3 totals 14 residues. Per germline, CDR1 MDHEN and CDR2 SYDVKM. In DNA form, the CDR3 reads TGTGCCAGCAATAAACGGGACAGGTCCTACGAGCAGTACTTC. Amino acid sequence: CASNKRDRSYEQYF.

The chain combines TRBV9 with TRBJ1-4; tentative D call: TRBD1 (6 bases). V was cut by 4 bases and J by 2 bases, with 12 bases left in between. The germline V gene has CDR1 SGDLS and CDR2 YYNGEE. This CDR3 region has 15 residues. This CDR3 reads CASSFRGSTNEKLFF. As DNA, the CDR3 is TGTGCCAGCAGCTTTAGGGGGTCGACTAATGAAAAACTGTTTTTT.

The rearrangement links TRBV11-2 to TRBJ2-1, with 11 bases that match TRBD2. Germline CDR1 reads SGHAT; CDR2 reads FQNNGV. V was pared by 4 bases and J by 4 bases, with 6 bases of the junction left unmatched. The CDR3 spans 16 residues. Here the CDR3 reads CASSSYGTSGYNEQFF. The CDR3 DNA sequence: TGTGCCAGCAGCTCTTACGGGACTAGCGGATACAATGAGCAGTTCTTC.

The chain joins TRBV28 to TRBJ2-7; maybe TRBD1 (6 bases). Per the germline V gene, CDR1 is MDHEN and CDR2 is SYDVKM. The CDR3 spans 12 residues. V lost 6 bases, J lost 6 bases, and 12 bases lay in between. The CDR3, as DNA: TGTGCCAGCAGCCCCGGCAGGGGCGAGCAGTACTTC. It encodes CASSPGRGEQYF.

The chain combines TRBV11-2 with TRBJ2-6, with 11 nucleotides matching TRBD2. The CDR3 covers 18 residues. The V gene's germline CDR1 is SGHAT and CDR2 FQNNGV. V lost 2 bases and J lost 4; bases outside the gene matches: 7. Here the CDR3 DNA reads TGTGCCAGCAGCTTAAGTAGCGGGGGGGCTCAAGGGGCCAACGTCCTGACTTTC. This gives the protein CASSLSSGGAQGANVLTF.

J is TRBJ1-1 and V is TRBV11-3; D is undetermined. Trimming took off 1 base at V and 1 base at J, with 10 bases between the two ends. CDR1 and CDR2 (germline): SGHNT, YENEEA. The CDR3 loop spans 15 amino acids. This chain's CDR3 is CASSLGGAGNTEAFF. The CDR3 DNA sequence: TGTGCCAGCAGCTTAGGGGGTGCGGGGAACACTGAAGCTTTCTTT. The whole variable domain, remainder taken from reference TRBV11-3 and TRBJ1-1, is EAGVVQSPRYKIIEKKQPVAFWCNPISGHNTLYWYLQNLGQGPELLIRYENEEAVDDSQLPKDRFSAERLKGVDSTLKIQPAELGDSAVYLCASSLGGAGNTEAFFGQGTRLTVV.

V gene TRBV7-9 combines with J gene TRBJ1-4; no clear D gene. There are 14 residues in the CDR3. The germline gives CDR1 SEHNR, CDR2 FQNEAQ (reference sequence). V was clipped by 8 bases and J by 7 bases, with 17 bases between them. CDR3 amino acids: CASQRMDRGEKLFF. Here the CDR3 DNA reads TGTGCCAGCCAAAGAATGGACCGGGGTGAAAAACTGTTTTTT.